These 31 T cell receptor beta chains share one sample of origin, sequenced in a study of TIL therapy for anti-PD-1-resistant metastatic lung cancer. The immunoSEQ assay was v3. The method was immunoSEQ multiplex PCR; TCRdb's version includes in-frame clones alone and lacks a portion of them. The sample lists 45,000 to 50,000 clones, about two thirds seen once, with roughly 5.6% in the top ten. Specified time point: pre-treatment sample, taken before nivolumab and TIL therapy. The tumor samples were excised metastases, mostly pleural nodules or supraclavicular lymph nodes. Sequencing was performed on tumor tissue, taken at baseline. These receptors all stem from a person between 25 and 79 years old with non-small cell lung cancer.

The chain recombines TRBV13 with TRBJ2-1; 7 nucleotides agree with TRBD2. This CDR3 region has 16 residues. Germline trimming cut 5 bases from V and 6 bases from J; bases unmatched to any gene: 13. Germline loops: CDR1 PRHDT, CDR2 FYEKMQ (reference sequence). Here the CDR3 DNA reads TGTGCCAGCAGCCCGATGGGGGGGGAGGGGCGCAATGAGCAGTTCTTC. This sequence encodes CASSPMGGEGRNEQFF. Filled out from reference TRBV13 and TRBJ2-1, the complete variable domain reads AAGVIQSPRHLIKEKRETATLKCYPIPRHDTVYWYQQGPGQDPQFLISFYEKMQSDKGSIPDRFSAQQFSDYHSELNMSSLELGDSALYFCASSPMGGEGRNEQFFGPGTRLTVL.

V is TRBV6-5 and J is TRBJ2-3; D gene ambiguous. The CDR3 spans 14 residues. The V gene lost 8 bases and the J gene lost 6 bases, with 18 bases spanning the gap. Germline loops: CDR1 MNHEY, CDR2 SVGAGI. The CDR3 nucleotides are TGTGCCAGCCGCCTAGGCCCACACAGTGATACGCAGTATTTT. Protein: CASRLGPHSDTQYF.

This chain connects TRBV19 to TRBJ2-7; TRBD1 agrees at 11 bases. V was clipped by 6 bases and J by 4 bases; unmatched bases: 5. Germline V lookup: CDR1 LNHDA, CDR2 SQIVND (reference sequence). The CDR3 extends over 14 amino acids. The CDR3 coding sequence is TGTGCCAGTAGCACCGGGACAGGGGGTTACGAGCAGTACTTC. The encoded protein is CASSTGTGGYEQYF.

This clone was seen only once. The V call is TRBV30, the J call TRBJ2-1; the D gene is possibly TRBD2 (7 bases). This CDR3 region has 19 residues. Germline V gene data show CDR1 as GTSNPN and CDR2 as SVGIG (reference sequence). Trimming took 1 base from V and 3 from J, leaving 25 bases between them. CDR3 in DNA: TGTGCCTGGAGTGAAAGAGGGGGGGTAACGATGGGGAACTACAATGAGCAGTTCTTC. Protein sequence: CAWSERGGVTMGNYNEQFF.

This rearrangement joins TRBV4-1 to TRBJ2-3; 11 nucleotides match TRBD2. CDR1 is MGHRA, CDR2 YSYEKL, per germline. The CDR3 runs 17 residues. V trimming: 0 bases; J trimming: 4 bases; junction bases outside the gene matches: 6. Here the CDR3 reads CASSQETTSGGADTQYF. CDR3 nucleotide sequence: TGCGCCAGCAGCCAAGAAACCACTAGCGGGGGTGCAGATACGCAGTATTTT.

This rearrangement joins TRBV2 to TRBJ2-5; D possibly uses TRBD1 or TRBD2 (6 bases each). V lost 2 bases and J 4 bases, leaving 17 bases between the germline ends. Germline V gene data show CDR1 as SNHLY and CDR2 as FYNNEI. The CDR3 has 16 amino acids. For the CDR3, the DNA is TGTGCCAGCAGTGAACAAGCCGGAGGGGGTGGAGAGACCCAGTACTTC. Residues: CASSEQAGGGGETQYF.

In nucleotides, the CDR3 is TGTGCCAGCGGCTCAGGGGTCCAGATCACCTTC. As protein: CASGSGVQITF. The genes are TRBV6-5 and TRBJ1-2; weak D call: TRBD1 (6 bases). The CDR3 loop spans 11 amino acids. Looked up from germline, CDR1 is MNHEY and CDR2 is SVGAGI. Trimming cost V 8 bases and J 13 bases, with 17 bases left between them.

V gene TRBV5-1 combines with J gene TRBJ2-2, with 11 bases fitting TRBD2. The germline gives CDR1 SGHRS, CDR2 YFSETQ. V lost 3 bases, J lost 4 bases, and 8 bases stayed unmatched. This CDR3 region has 17 residues. CDR3 loop: CASSWTASGRSTGELFF. The CDR3 region has the DNA TGCGCCAGCAGCTGGACCGCTAGCGGGAGGAGCACCGGGGAGCTGTTTTTT.

The chain recombines TRBV5-1 with TRBJ1-1; no clear D gene. This CDR3 region has 14 residues. Germline V gene sequence: CDR1 SGHRS, CDR2 YFSETQ. The ends were cut back, 4 bases at V and 4 bases at J, with 14 bases in the middle. CDR3 region: CASSQAGGSTEAFF. DNA for the CDR3: TGCGCCAGCAGCCAAGCAGGAGGGAGCACTGAAGCTTTCTTT.

This clone was picked up one time. This chain connects TRBV15 to TRBJ2-5, with 7 bases fitting TRBD1. This CDR3 has 15 residues. With 8 bases clipped from V and 5 bases from J, the junction kept 14 bases outside the gene matches. Germline V gene lookup returns CDR1 LNHNV and CDR2 YYDKDF (reference sequence). The DNA for the CDR3 is TGTGCCACCGGTCCCGGCCAGGGGGTCTCCGAGACCCAGTACTTC. It codes for CATGPGQGVSETQYF.

This chain links TRBV5-1 with TRBJ2-7; D unclear. CDR3 size: 15 residues. From germline, CDR1 is SGHRS and CDR2 YFSETQ. Trimming pared 0 bases from V and 0 bases from J, leaving 10 bases between. The CDR3 loop is CASSLGQYHSYEQYF. CDR3 in DNA: TGCGCCAGCAGCTTGGGGCAGTACCACTCCTACGAGCAGTACTTC.

The gene calls are TRBV28 and TRBJ2-2; the match to TRBD1 covers 10 bases. This CDR3 is 16 amino acids long. Losses at the gene ends were 7 bases for V and 3 bases for J; bases not matched to a gene: 8. Germline V gene sequence: CDR1 MDHEN, CDR2 SYDVKM. The DNA for the CDR3 is TGTGCCAGCAACTACAGACAGGGGGCGGACACCGGGGAGCTGTTTTTT. Its protein product is CASNYRQGADTGELFF.

The chain is built from TRBV10-3 and TRBJ2-3; the D gene is possibly TRBD2 (5 bases). Germline values: CDR1 ENHRY, CDR2 SYGVKD. CDR3 length equals 16 residues. Between the trimmed V and J ends, which lost 4 bases and 0 bases, there was a span of 14 bases. The CDR3 coding sequence is TGTGCCATCAGTGTTTCATCCAGGACTAGCACAGATACGCAGTATTTT. Its protein product is CAISVSSRTSTDTQYF.

On this clone: A junction boundary mismatches the germline segment, possibly from a read error. V gene TRBV23-1 combines with J gene TRBJ2-1, with D maybe TRBD1 (6 bases). TRBV23-1 falls under the ORF class, with uncertain function. The length of the CDR3 is 16 residues. The CDR3 here is CASIWKRQVSDNEQFF. The CDR3 nucleotides read TGCGCCAGCATTTGGAAAAGACAGGTCTCCGACAATGAGCAGTTCTTC.

This clone was counted between two and nine times. CDR3 protein: CASSPRGSTYEQYF. The CDR3 bases are TGTGCCAGCAGCCCGCGGGGCAGCACCTACGAGCAGTACTTC. This chain connects TRBV11-2 to TRBJ2-7; weak D call: TRBD2 (6 bases). The germline V gene has CDR1 SGHAT and CDR2 FQNNGV. The CDR3 runs to 14 residues. Trimming stripped 5 bases from V and 2 bases from J, with 13 bases between.

The chain has TRBV5-6 and TRBJ2-3, with D unclear. Per germline, CDR1 SGHDT and CDR2 YYEEEE. Trimming stripped 2 bases from V and 0 bases from J, with 10 bases between. The CDR3 is 15 amino acids. The CDR3: CASSLFGPSTDTQYF. The CDR3 nucleotides are TGTGCCAGCAGCTTATTCGGACCGAGCACAGATACGCAGTATTTT.

This clone is a singleton in its sample. The chain recombines TRBV4-3 with TRBJ2-1, with D tentatively TRBD1 (5 bases). Trimming pared 0 bases from V and 9 bases from J, leaving 12 bases between. Germline CDR1 reads LGHNA; CDR2 reads YSLEER. The CDR3 is 14 amino acids. Here the CDR3 reads CASSQEPLRGEQFF. CDR3 sequence (DNA): TGCGCCAGCAGCCAAGAACCCCTTAGGGGTGAGCAGTTCTTC.

The chain carries TRBV10-3 and TRBJ1-1, with a weak D call TRBD1 (6 bases). Trimming stripped 3 bases from V and 1 base from J, with 15 bases between. There are 16 residues in the CDR3. CDR1 ENHRY and CDR2 SYGVKD come from the germline V gene. CDR3 nucleotide sequence: TGTGCCATCAGTGATAGGGCAGGGGCTAAGAACACTGAAGCTTTCTTT. Encoded protein: CAISDRAGAKNTEAFF.

There are a few counts of this clone. J is TRBJ2-7 and V is TRBV11-3; D is possibly TRBD1 (5 bases). This CDR3 has 14 residues. V was pared by 5 bases and J by 2 bases, with 13 bases between. Germline V gene lookup returns CDR1 SGHNT and CDR2 YENEEA. The CDR3 coding sequence is TGTGCCAGCAGCGGTACAGGAATGACCTACGAGCAGTACTTC. This encodes CASSGTGMTYEQYF.

This CDR3 reads CASSLVGQGHGYTF. The CDR3 nucleotides are TGCGCCAGCAGCTTGGTAGGCCAGGGGCATGGCTACACCTTC. The chain couples TRBV5-1 to TRBJ1-2; a weak D match, TRBD1 (6 bases). The CDR3 is made up of 14 amino acids. CDR1 SGHRS and CDR2 YFSETQ come from the germline V gene. Trimming cost V 0 bases and J 6 bases, with 12 bases left between them.

The chain joins TRBV5-4 to TRBJ1-2; D gene ambiguous. Trimming left V 5 bases short and J 2 bases short, with 16 bases between. In germline, CDR1 is SGHNT, CDR2 YYREEE (reference sequence). The length of the CDR3 is 15 residues. The CDR3 sequence: CASSYPQPQNYGYTF. CDR3 DNA sequence: TGTGCCAGCAGTTATCCCCAACCTCAAAACTATGGCTACACCTTC.

Here the CDR3 reads CASSWNQVGLRGYTF. The CDR3 DNA is TGTGCCAGCAGCTGGAACCAGGTGGGGCTGCGAGGCTACACCTTC. The gene calls are TRBV5-4 and TRBJ1-2; D possibly corresponds to TRBD1 (5 bases). Per the germline V gene, CDR1 is SGHNT and CDR2 is YYREEE (reference sequence). The V and J ends lost 3 bases and 8 bases respectively, with 20 bases between them. There are 15 residues in the CDR3.

This clone was seen only a few times. The V and J genes are TRBV30 and TRBJ1-2; D is ambiguous. The V end was cut by 4 bases, the J end by 5 bases, with 8 bases between. The CDR3 runs 11 residues. Germline V CDR1 and CDR2: GTSNPN, SVGIG (reference sequence). The CDR3: CAWNGVYGYTF. Written as DNA, the CDR3 is TGTGCCTGGAACGGGGTGTATGGCTACACCTTC.

The genes are TRBV6-5 and TRBJ1-3; D may be TRBD1 (6 bases). Germline CDR1 reads MNHEY; CDR2 reads SVGAGI. This CDR3 is 16 amino acids long. With 0 bases removed from V and 3 bases from J, the gap between germline ends came to 12 bases. CDR3 residues: CASSYSTQGGGNTIYF. The DNA for the CDR3 is TGTGCCAGCAGTTACTCAACCCAAGGGGGTGGAAACACCATATATTTT.

This chain links TRBV4-1 with TRBJ2-1; tentative D call: TRBD2 (5 bases). Germline-derived CDR1 and CDR2 are MGHRA and YSYEKL. The V gene lost 4 bases and the J gene lost 6 bases, with 25 bases spanning the gap. The CDR3 runs to 18 residues. In DNA, the CDR3 is TGCGCCAGCAGCCTCGCGGGTGGGAGACGGGCCGGACTCAATGAGCAGTTCTTC. Protein product: CASSLAGGRRAGLNEQFF.

The chain is built from TRBV4-1 and TRBJ2-7, with unresolved D. The CDR3 runs to 15 residues. Trimming removed 1 base at V and 4 bases at J, with 14 bases between. CDR1 MGHRA and CDR2 YSYEKL come from the germline V gene. The CDR3 coding sequence is TGCGCCAGCAGCCAAGGGTCCAGGTTAGAGTACGAGCAGTACTTC. Its translation: CASSQGSRLEYEQYF.

This clone was seen only a few times. V and J are TRBV9 and TRBJ1-2; 8 bases align to TRBD1. V shed 7 bases and J 8 bases; nucleotides not matched to a gene: 10. The CDR3 runs to 13 residues. In germline, CDR1 is SGDLS, CDR2 YYNGEE. The DNA for the CDR3 is TGTGCCAGCGGACAGGGACCTGGGGGCGGCTACACCTTC. Protein sequence: CASGQGPGGGYTF.

This chain connects TRBV5-5 to TRBJ2-7; D is unclear. V lost 0 bases, J lost 3 bases, and 10 bases lay in between. The CDR3 consists of 14 residues. CDR1 and CDR2 (germline): SGHKS, YYEKEE (reference sequence). The CDR3 DNA reads as TGTGCCAGCAGCTTGGGGCCCCAGCTCTACGAGCAGTACTTC. This encodes CASSLGPQLYEQYF.

A few counts support this clone. The chain has TRBV2 and TRBJ2-7; 12 bases map to TRBD1. From germline, CDR1 is SNHLY and CDR2 FYNNEI. Unmatched junction bases numbered 5, after V lost 7 bases and J lost 4 bases. This CDR3 is built from 14 residues. The CDR3 loop is CASTRDRGQYEQYF. The CDR3 DNA reads TGTGCCAGCACCCGGGACAGGGGGCAGTACGAGCAGTACTTC.

The rearrangement uses TRBV5-1 and TRBJ1-1; no clear D. The CDR3 loop spans 14 amino acids. Germline CDR1 is SGHRS and CDR2 is YFSETQ. Between the trimmed V and J ends, which lost 7 bases and 5 bases, there was a span of 18 bases. The CDR3 region is CASAFYMVGTEAFF. Here the CDR3 DNA reads TGCGCCAGCGCCTTCTACATGGTCGGGACTGAAGCTTTCTTT. Full variable domain (remainder filled in from reference TRBV5-1 and TRBJ1-1): KAGVTQTPRYLIKTRGQQVTLSCSPISGHRSVSWYQQTPGQGLQFLFEYFSETQRNKGNFPGRFSGRQFSNSRSEMNVSTLELGDSALYLCASAFYMVGTEAFFGQGTRLTVV.

The rearrangement joins TRBV29-1 to TRBJ2-5; D is possibly TRBD1 (6 bases). Deletions cut 6 bases from V and 5 bases from J, with 16 bases between. The CDR3 consists of 13 residues. Germline V gene lookup returns CDR1 SQVTM and CDR2 ANQGSEA. DNA for the CDR3: TGCAGCGTGGGACATAAGTTGTTGGAGACCCAGTACTTC. It yields the protein CSVGHKLLETQYF.